The present entry profiles one T cell receptor beta chain with its context. This entry belongs to a study of OX40 agonist ivuxolimab in advanced cancers. Study summary: The diagnoses of dose-escalation patients were hepatocellular carcinoma, melanoma, renal cell or head and neck cancer.

Generated by immunoSEQ multiplex PCR, the TCRdb table keeps only in-frame clones and is missing some. The data show 60,000 to 85,000 clones, over 70% seen once. The sample consisted of CD4+ or CD8+ T cells sorted from blood, taken in a trial of the OX40 agonist ivuxolimab. The receptor was isolated from an adult with an advanced solid tumor such as melanoma, head and neck, liver or kidney cancer.

In DNA, the CDR3 is TGTGCCAGCTCACCTCTGGAGTGGGGCACTGAAGCTTTCTTT. Amino acid sequence: CASSPLEWGTEAFF. This chain joins TRBV18 and TRBJ1-1; D unresolved. Germline V gene sequence: CDR1 KGHSH, CDR2 LQKENI. The V gene lost 3 bases and the J gene lost 4 bases, with 12 bases spanning the gap. This CDR3 comprises 14 residues.